The entry below gives a single T cell receptor beta chain sequence along with its context. CDR1 and CDR2 from the germline V gene are SGHKS and YYEKEE (reference sequence). CDR3 length: 18 amino acids. Trimming took 4 bases from V and 2 from J, leaving 25 bases between them. These data come from a study of blood T cell repertoires in COVID-19. The data were produced by immunoSEQ multiplex PCR, yet TCRdb's version contains in-frame clones alone and is incomplete. The data contain a few hundred thousand clones, approximately 85% of them seen just once; the ten biggest clones take up about 0.93%. The chain links TRBV5-5 to TRBJ2-7; D ambiguous. The sample consisted of peripheral blood. This TCR was sampled from a man aged 35 to 55 with acute or convalescent COVID-19. CDR3 nucleotides: TGTGCCAGCAGCCAAAACTACATAGTTAGAGACCGCCCCTACGAGCAGTACTTC. Protein sequence: CASSQNYIVRDRPYEQYF.